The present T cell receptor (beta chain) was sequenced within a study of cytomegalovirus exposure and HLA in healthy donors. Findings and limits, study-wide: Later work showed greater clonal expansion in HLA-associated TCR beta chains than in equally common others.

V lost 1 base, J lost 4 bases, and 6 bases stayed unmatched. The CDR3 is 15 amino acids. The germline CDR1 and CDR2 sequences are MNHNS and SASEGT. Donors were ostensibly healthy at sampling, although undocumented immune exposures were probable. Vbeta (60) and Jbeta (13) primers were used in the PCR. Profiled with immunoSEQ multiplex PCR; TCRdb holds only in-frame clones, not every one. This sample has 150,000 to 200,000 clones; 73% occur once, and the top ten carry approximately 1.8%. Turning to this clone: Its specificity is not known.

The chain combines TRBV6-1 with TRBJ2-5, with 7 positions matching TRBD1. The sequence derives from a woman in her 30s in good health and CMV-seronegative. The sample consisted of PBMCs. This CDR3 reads CASSEEARGTETQYF. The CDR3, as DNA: TGTGCCAGCAGTGAAGAGGCCAGGGGGACAGAGACCCAGTACTTC.